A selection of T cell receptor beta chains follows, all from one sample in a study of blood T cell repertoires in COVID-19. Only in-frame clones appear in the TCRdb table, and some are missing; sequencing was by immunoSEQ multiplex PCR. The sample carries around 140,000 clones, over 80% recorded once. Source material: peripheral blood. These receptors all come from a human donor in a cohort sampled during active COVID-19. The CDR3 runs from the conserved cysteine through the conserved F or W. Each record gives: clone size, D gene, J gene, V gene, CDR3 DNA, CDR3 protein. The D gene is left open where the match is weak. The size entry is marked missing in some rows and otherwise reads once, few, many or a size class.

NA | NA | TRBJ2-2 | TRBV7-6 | TGTGCCAGCAGCTTGAGGACAGCGAACACCGGGGAGCTGTTTTTT | CASSLRTANTGELFF
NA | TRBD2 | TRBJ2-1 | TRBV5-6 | TGTGCCAGCAGCTTGGGGACTAGCGGATACAATGAGCAGTTCTTC | CASSLGTSGYNEQFF
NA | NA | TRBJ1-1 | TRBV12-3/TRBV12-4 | TGTGCCACCCGGGGGGGTGGGACTGAAGCTTTCTTT | CATRGGGTEAFF
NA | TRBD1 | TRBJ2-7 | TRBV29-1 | TGCAGCGTTGTCGCAGGGGGCCACGAGCAGTACTTC | CSVVAGGHEQYF
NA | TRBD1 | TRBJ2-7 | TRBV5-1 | TGCGCCAGCAGCCCGAGGACAGGGGAGTTCTCCTACGAGCAGTACTTC | CASSPRTGEFSYEQYF
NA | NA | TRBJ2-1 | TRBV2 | TGTGCCAGGACGGACCGGCTGCCCCAGGGGGGTGAGCAGTTCTTC | CARTDRLPQGGEQFF
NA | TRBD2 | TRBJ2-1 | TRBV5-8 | TGTGCCAGCAGCTTGGGGGCGACTAGCGGGTCGGATGAGCAGTTCTTC | CASSLGATSGSDEQFF
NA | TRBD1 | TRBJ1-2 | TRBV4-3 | TGCGCCAGCAGCCCCGGGACAGGGGTCTATGGCTACACCTTC | CASSPGTGVYGYTF
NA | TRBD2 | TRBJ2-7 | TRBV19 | TGTGCCAGTAGTGCTAGCGGGGGCCTCTACGAGCAGTACTTC | CASSASGGLYEQYF
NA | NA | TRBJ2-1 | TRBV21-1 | TGTGCCAGCAGCCCCCGGACAGGGGCAATCCTCCGGCCCAACAATGAGCAGTTCTTC | CASSPRTGAILRPNNEQFF
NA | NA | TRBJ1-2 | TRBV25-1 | TGTGCCAGCTCCTCTCTTGGCCTAGGAGGCTACACCTTC | CASSSLGLGGYTF
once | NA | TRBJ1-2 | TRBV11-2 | TGTGCCAGCAGCCCGAGTCCCTCTATCAAGGGCTACACCTTC | CASSPSPSIKGYTF
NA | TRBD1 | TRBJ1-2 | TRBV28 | TGTGCCAGCAGCTTAGGGGGACAGGGGGCAAGAGAGGGCTACACCTTC | CASSLGGQGAREGYTF
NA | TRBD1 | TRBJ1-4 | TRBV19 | TGTGCCAGTAGTACCCGGACAGGTTTAAGGGAAAAACTGTTTTTT | CASSTRTGLREKLFF
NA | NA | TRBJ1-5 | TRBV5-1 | TGCGCCAGCAGTGAACAGGGAGCCGATCAGCCCCAGCATTTT | CASSEQGADQPQHF
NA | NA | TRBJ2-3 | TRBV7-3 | TGTGCCAGCAGCTTAATAGGGACTTACAGAGCGGGAGATACGCAGTATTTT | CASSLIGTYRAGDTQYF
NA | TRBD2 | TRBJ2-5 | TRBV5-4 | TGTGCCAGCAGCCCGACTAGCGGGAGGGCAGAGACCCAGTACTTC | CASSPTSGRAETQYF
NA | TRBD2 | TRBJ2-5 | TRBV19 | TGTGCCAGTAGTTTGACTAGCGGGGGCCAAGAGACCCAGTACTTC | CASSLTSGGQETQYF
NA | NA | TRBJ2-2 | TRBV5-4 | TGTGCCAGCAGCTTGGGGCTAGCGAAAATCGGGGAGCTGTTTTTT | CASSLGLAKIGELFF
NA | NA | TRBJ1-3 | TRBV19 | TGTGCCAGTAGTAAAGCGGGACAAAGACCTGGAAACACCATATATTTT | CASSKAGQRPGNTIYF
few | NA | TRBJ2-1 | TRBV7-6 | TGTGCCAGCAGCCCCGTGGGGGGGGCGTGGAATGAGCAGTTCTTC | CASSPVGGAWNEQFF
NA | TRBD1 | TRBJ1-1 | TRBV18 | TGTGCCAGCTCAAGCGGGACAGGTCGAAACGCCGGGGCTTTCTTT | CASSSGTGRNAGAFF
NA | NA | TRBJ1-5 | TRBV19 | TGTGCCAGTTCTAGGGAGAGTTATAGCAATCAGCCCCAGCATTTT | CASSRESYSNQPQHF
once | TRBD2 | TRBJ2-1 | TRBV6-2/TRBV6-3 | TGTGCCAGCAGTTATAGGCTAGCGGGAGGCCTCACCTACAATGAGCAGTTCTTC | CASSYRLAGGLTYNEQFF
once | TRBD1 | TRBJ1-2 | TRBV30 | TGTGCCTGGAGGGAACTCACAGGGGAAACCTTC | CAWRELTGETF
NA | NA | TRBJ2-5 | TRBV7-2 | TGTGCCAGCAGCCAAAACCCCCACTCGACCCAGTACTTC | CASSQNPHSTQYF
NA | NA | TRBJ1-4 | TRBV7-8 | TGTGCCAGCAGCTTAGGCTCAGTTGAAGAAATACTGTTTTTT | CASSLGSVEEILFF
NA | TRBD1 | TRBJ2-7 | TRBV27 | TGTGCCAGCAGTTCCCCGGGACAGCTCTCCTACGAGCAGTACTTC | CASSSPGQLSYEQYF
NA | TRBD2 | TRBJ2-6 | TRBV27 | TGTGCCAGCAGTTTAGCGTTTCGGACTAGCGGGACTGCGGCTTCTGGGGCCAACGTCCTGACTTTC | CASSLAFRTSGTAASGANVLTF
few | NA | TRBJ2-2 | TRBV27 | TGTGCCAGCAGCTCCGGGACATTGAACACCGGGGAGCTGTTTTTT | CASSSGTLNTGELFF
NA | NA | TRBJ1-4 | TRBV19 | TGTGCCAGTAGTATAGAAGCAACGGGGGGCGCCCGGGAAAAACTGTTTTTT | CASSIEATGGAREKLFF
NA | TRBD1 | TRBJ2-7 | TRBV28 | TGTGCCGGCGCCCCGGGACAGGGGGCTTACGAGCAGTACTTC | CAGAPGQGAYEQYF
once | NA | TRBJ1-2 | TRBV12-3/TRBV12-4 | TGTGCCAGCAGTAACTCGCGGGACTACACCTTC | CASSNSRDYTF
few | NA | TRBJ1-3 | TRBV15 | TGTGCCACCAGCAGAGATGGGGGGTCTGGAAACACCATATATTTT | CATSRDGGSGNTIYF
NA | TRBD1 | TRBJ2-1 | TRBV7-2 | TGTGCCAGCGGGAGGAGACAGGGGGACGGTGAGCAGTTCTTC | CASGRRQGDGEQFF
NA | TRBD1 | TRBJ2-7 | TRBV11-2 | TGTGCCAGCAGTTCCCCGACAGGGGCTCCTTACGAGCAGTACTTC | CASSSPTGAPYEQYF
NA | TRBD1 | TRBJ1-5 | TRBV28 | TGTGCCAGCAGGGGACAGGTAAGAGCGCAGCCCCAGCATTTT | CASRGQVRAQPQHF
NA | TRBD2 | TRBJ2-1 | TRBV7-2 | TGTGCCAGCAGCTTAGGGGCGGGAGGGACGAATGAGCAGTTCTTC | CASSLGAGGTNEQFF
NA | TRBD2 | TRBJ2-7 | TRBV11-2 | TGTGCCAGCAGCCCAATGCGGGGGAGTTGGGTCGAGCAGTACTTC | CASSPMRGSWVEQYF
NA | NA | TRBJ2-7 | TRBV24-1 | TGTGCCACCAGTGATGCTCCCGGGACTCAGAGCTCCTACGAGCAGTACTTC | CATSDAPGTQSSYEQYF